The clone carrying this T cell receptor (beta chain) came up a few times. This sample is drawn from a study of CD8+CD57+ T cells in acquired aplastic anemia. TCR beta VDJ and CDR3 were profiled, and genomic DNA was the template. TCRdb analysed the reads with MiXCR anew, one entry per CDR3 protein. The table has about 210,000 distinct CDR3 sequences, about 37% seen once; the top ten hold 0.95% to 1.3%. CDR1 and CDR2 from the germline V gene are GTSNPN and SVGIG (reference sequence). This CDR3 spans 11 amino acids. V shed 5 bases and J shed 8 bases, with 12 bases lying between them. V and J are TRBV30 and TRBJ1-2, with TRBD1 as a possible D gene (5 bases). The sequence was collected from a human donor in good health, serving as a control. Sequencing was performed on sorted CD4+, CD8+, or CD8+CD57+ T cells (not recorded which) from PBMCs. The CDR3 DNA sequence: TGTGCCTGGCTTCGGCAGGGAGGCTACACCTTC. This encodes CAWLRQGGYTF.